This TCR beta chain stems from a study of CD8 T cells in Susac syndrome. Study information: When blood was drawn, patients with Susac syndrome were on intravenous immunoglobulin alone, on corticosteroids, or therapy-naive. Study results and limitations: Clonal expansion was missing from Susac syndrome CD4+ T cell repertoires.

A quantity of about 0.45 to 1 ug RNA underwent reverse transcription using random hexamers. Using its own MiXCR run on the immunoSEQ multiplex PCR reads, TCRdb lists one record per CDR3 protein. The data show over 150,000 distinct CDR3 sequences, about 95% seen once. Sequencing of TCR beta was carried out in blood CD8+ and CD4+ T cells. FACS enriched CD8+ TEMRA cells, while bulk CD8+ and CD4+ were negatively isolated. A note on this clonotype: What it binds is unknown.

Germline V gene data show CDR1 as SGHNT and CDR2 as YYREEE (reference sequence). The V gene end was trimmed by 3 bases and the J gene end by 4 bases; junction bases not matched to a gene: 4. This CDR3 is 15 amino acids long. This receptor was taken from a human donor with Susac syndrome. The sequenced sample was CD4+ T cells from PBMCs. The chain combines TRBV5-4 with TRBJ2-3, with 11 bases matching TRBD2. CDR3 nucleotides: TGTGCCAGCAGCTCTCTAGCGGGGGGACCAGATACGCAGTATTTT. This sequence encodes CASSSLAGGPDTQYF.